This is a list of T cell receptor beta chains from one sample in a study of long-term antiretroviral therapy in people with HIV. Data came from immunoSEQ multiplex PCR; TCRdb stores just in-frame clones and leaves some out. The sample contains 15,000 to 20,000 clones, about 80% of which appear only once. The input for sequencing was unsorted PBMCs, taken 0.3 years before starting antiretroviral therapy. Receptors originate from a man aged 50 to 59 with HIV. CDR3s include the opening cysteine and the closing phenylalanine or tryptophan. Fields, in order: J gene, V gene, D gene, clone size, CDR3 protein, CDR3 DNA. A D gene is named only where the DNA matches it firmly. Where a row states a size, it is once, few, many or the class of an expanded clone; other rows omit it.

>TRBJ1-1|TRBV6-5|.|.
CASSYSNWAATEAFF
TGTGCCAGCAGTTACTCGAATTGGGCGGCCACTGAAGCTTTCTTT
>TRBJ2-2|TRBV14|.|.
CASSPLTGSSSTGELFF
TGTGCCAGCAGCCCCCTAACGGGAAGCAGCTCCACCGGGGAGCTGTTTTTT
>TRBJ2-2|TRBV7-8|TRBD2|.
CASSWGLYTGELFF
TGTGCCAGCAGCTGGGGACTATACACCGGGGAGCTGTTTTTT
>TRBJ1-5|TRBV11-2|.|.
CASSLAPVAGGQPQHF
TGTGCCAGCAGCTTGGCCCCGGTGGCTGGCGGTCAGCCCCAGCATTTT
>TRBJ2-3|TRBV6-6|.|.
CASSYPGGAAPNTQYF
TGTGCCAGCAGTTACCCAGGGGGGGCCGCACCTAATACGCAGTATTTT
>TRBJ2-7|TRBV4-3|.|few
CASSQGGAEQYF
TGCGCCAGCAGCCAAGGGGGGGCCGAGCAGTACTTC
>TRBJ1-2|TRBV28|.|few
CASGLITTPELYGYTF
TGTGCCAGCGGCCTGATTACTACCCCCGAACTATATGGCTACACCTTC
>TRBJ2-3|TRBV2|.|.
CASSRDTDTDTQYF
TGTGCCAGCAGTCGGGACACGGACACAGATACGCAGTATTTT
>TRBJ2-2|TRBV19|.|.
CASRGTSTANTGELFF
TGTGCCAGTAGGGGGACGTCCACCGCGAACACCGGGGAGCTGTTTTTT
>TRBJ1-2|TRBV7-9|TRBD1|.
CASSLPTGVYGYTF
TGTGCCAGCAGCTTACCGACAGGGGTCTATGGCTACACCTTC
>TRBJ2-2|TRBV6-1|TRBD2|.
CASTLAGGVGGELFF
TGTGCCAGCACATTAGCGGGGGGAGTCGGCGGGGAGCTGTTTTTT
>TRBJ2-1|TRBV20-1|.|large
CSARGRNEQFF
TGCAGTGCTAGAGGACGCAATGAGCAGTTCTTC
>TRBJ2-7|TRBV7-2|TRBD2|few
CASSRMAGDPYEQYF
TGTGCCAGCAGCCGGATGGCGGGGGACCCCTACGAGCAGTACTTC
>TRBJ2-3|TRBV19|.|.
CASTSRSGEGTDTQYF
TGTGCCAGTACCTCCAGGTCCGGAGAGGGCACAGATACGCAGTATTTT
>TRBJ1-1|TRBV6-4|.|.
CASSLSGGVGEAFF
TGTGCCAGCAGCCTCAGTGGGGGGGTTGGTGAAGCTTTCTTT
>TRBJ1-4|TRBV13|TRBD1|.
CASSTGQANEKLFF
TGTGCCAGCAGTACGGGACAGGCTAATGAAAAACTGTTTTTT
>TRBJ1-6|TRBV5-4|TRBD1|.
CASYSSRTGLNSPLHF
TGTGCCAGCTATTCGTCCAGGACAGGGTTGAATTCACCCCTCCACTTT
>TRBJ1-2|TRBV5-1|TRBD1|once
CASSSADRGYGYTF
TGCGCCAGCAGCTCTGCGGACAGGGGCTATGGCTACACCTTC
>TRBJ1-2|TRBV7-2|.|.
CASSLDRGKELGYTF
TGTGCCAGCAGCCTCGACCGGGGAAAGGAGTTAGGCTACACCTTC
>TRBJ2-7|TRBV14|.|.
CASSHMAYEQYF
TGTGCCAGCAGCCATATGGCCTACGAGCAGTACTTC
>TRBJ1-1|TRBV7-9|.|.
CASRRLNTEAFF
TGTGCCAGCAGGCGGCTGAACACTGAAGCTTTCTTT
>TRBJ2-1|TRBV6-4|TRBD1|large
CASSATGDGNEQFF
TGTGCCAGCAGTGCTACAGGGGACGGCAATGAGCAGTTCTTC
>TRBJ1-2|TRBV27|.|.
CASSITVNYGYTF
TGTGCCAGCAGTATCACAGTAAACTATGGCTACACCTTC
>TRBJ2-3|TRBV4-3|TRBD2|.
CASSQTREGPTDTQYF
TGCGCCAGCAGCCAGACAAGGGAGGGCCCCACAGATACGCAGTATTTT
>TRBJ1-2|TRBV5-1|.|.
CASSSLTGVATNYGYTF
TGCGCCAGCAGCTCACTGACAGGAGTGGCGACTAACTATGGCTACACCTTC
>TRBJ1-1|TRBV7-9|.|.
CASREGLTEAFF
TGTGCCAGCAGGGAGGGGCTTACTGAAGCTTTCTTT
>TRBJ1-1|TRBV2|.|.
CASSVRNTEAFF
TGTGCCAGCAGTGTGAGGAACACTGAAGCTTTCTTT
>TRBJ2-7|TRBV7-9|.|few
CASSKSGVHDEQYF
TGTGCCAGCAGCAAAAGTGGGGTCCACGACGAGCAGTACTTC
>TRBJ2-2|TRBV4-1|.|.
CASSPRVTGELFF
TGCGCCAGCAGCCCAAGGGTGACCGGGGAGCTGTTTTTT
>TRBJ1-5|TRBV19|.|.
CASSMSPDGQPQHF
TGTGCCAGTAGTATGTCACCCGACGGTCAGCCCCAGCATTTT
>TRBJ2-1|TRBV19|TRBD1|.
CASSLSGTEVYNEQFF
TGTGCCAGTAGCCTTTCCGGGACAGAAGTCTACAATGAGCAGTTCTTC
>TRBJ2-3|TRBV6-5|TRBD2|.
CASSYLTSVDTQYF
TGTGCCAGCAGTTACTTGACTAGCGTAGATACGCAGTATTTT
>TRBJ2-5|TRBV5-5|.|.
CASSLDPTAETQYF
TGTGCCAGCAGCTTGGACCCTACCGCGGAGACCCAGTACTTC
>TRBJ1-1|TRBV9|.|.
CASSFGINFMNTEAFF
TGTGCCAGCAGCTTCGGAATAAATTTTATGAACACTGAAGCTTTCTTT
>TRBJ2-3|TRBV9|.|.
CASSSSPESADTQYF
TGTGCCAGCAGCTCAAGTCCAGAAAGCGCCGATACGCAGTATTTT
>TRBJ1-1|TRBV19|.|few
CASSYLGTEAFF
TGTGCCAGTAGTTACCTGGGCACTGAAGCTTTCTTT
>TRBJ1-6|TRBV7-6|.|.
CASMLGGGSPLHF
TGTGCCAGCATGCTTGGCGGGGGATCACCCCTCCACTTT
>TRBJ2-2|TRBV18|.|.
CASSLAMRQGPGELFF
TGTGCCAGCTCACTAGCCATGAGGCAGGGACCCGGGGAGCTGTTTTTT
>TRBJ2-3|TRBV30|.|.
CAWSPPGRSTDTQYF
TGTGCCTGGAGCCCCCCGGGACGGAGCACAGATACGCAGTATTTT
>TRBJ1-3|TRBV19|.|.
CASTSRGAKGNTIYF
TGTGCCAGTACCTCGAGGGGGGCGAAGGGGAACACCATATATTTT